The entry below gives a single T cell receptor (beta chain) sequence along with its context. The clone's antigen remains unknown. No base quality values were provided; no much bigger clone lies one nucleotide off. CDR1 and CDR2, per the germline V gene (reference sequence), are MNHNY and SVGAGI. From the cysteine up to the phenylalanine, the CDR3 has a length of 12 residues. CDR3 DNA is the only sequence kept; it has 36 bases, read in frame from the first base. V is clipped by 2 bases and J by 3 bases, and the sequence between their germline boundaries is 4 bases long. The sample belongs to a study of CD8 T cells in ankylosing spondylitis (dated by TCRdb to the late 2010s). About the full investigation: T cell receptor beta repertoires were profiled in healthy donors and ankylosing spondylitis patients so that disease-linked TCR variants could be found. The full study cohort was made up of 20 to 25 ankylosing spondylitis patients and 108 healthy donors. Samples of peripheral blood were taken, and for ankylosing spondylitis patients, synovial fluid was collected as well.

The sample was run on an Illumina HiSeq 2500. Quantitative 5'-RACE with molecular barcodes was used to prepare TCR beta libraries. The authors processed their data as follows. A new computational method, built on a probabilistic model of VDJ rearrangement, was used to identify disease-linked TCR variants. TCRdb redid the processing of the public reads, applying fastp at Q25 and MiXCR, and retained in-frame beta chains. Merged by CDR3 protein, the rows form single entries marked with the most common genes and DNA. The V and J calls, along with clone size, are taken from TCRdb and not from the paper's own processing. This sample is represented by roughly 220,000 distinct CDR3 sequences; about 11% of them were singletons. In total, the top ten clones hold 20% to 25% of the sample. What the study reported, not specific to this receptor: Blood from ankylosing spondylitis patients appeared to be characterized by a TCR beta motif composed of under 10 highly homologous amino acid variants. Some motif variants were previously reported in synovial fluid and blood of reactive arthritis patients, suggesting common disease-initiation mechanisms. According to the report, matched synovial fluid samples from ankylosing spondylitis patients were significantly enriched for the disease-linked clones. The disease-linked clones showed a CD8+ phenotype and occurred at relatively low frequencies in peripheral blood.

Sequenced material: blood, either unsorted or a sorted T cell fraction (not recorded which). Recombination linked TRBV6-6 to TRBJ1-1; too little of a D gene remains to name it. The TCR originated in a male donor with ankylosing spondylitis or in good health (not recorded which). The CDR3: CASSYPYTEAFF. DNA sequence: TGTGCCAGCAGTTACCCATACACTGAAGCTTTCTTT.